This T cell receptor (beta chain) was sequenced for a study of T cells in Graves' hyperthyroidism and ophthalmopathy. Across the study: It was at initial diagnosis, before any treatment, that peripheral blood was collected.

Ten or more counts support this clonotype. Its antigen remains unidentified. Study-level results: A 13 V-J model separated ophthalmopathy from stable hyperthyroidism.

Amplification of TCR beta CDR3 regions was performed using RNA transcripts as template. With the HTBI primer set, the TCR CDR3 went through a first round of RT-PCR. TCRdb independently ran MiXCR on the multiplex PCR reads; one entry per CDR3 protein. The sample contains roughly 750,000 distinct CDR3 sequences, around 17% of which appear only once. Trimming took off 5 bases at V and 8 bases at J, with 11 bases between the two ends. From germline, CDR1 is MNHEY and CDR2 SMNVEV (reference sequence). This CDR3 region has 12 residues. The gene calls are TRBV27 and TRBJ2-3; no clear D. The sequencing input was blood. The sequence was collected from a young man with Graves' hyperthyroidism. The CDR3 DNA reads as TGTGCCAGCAGTCGTATCCGTAGTACGCAGTATTTT. Translating gives CASSRIRSTQYF.